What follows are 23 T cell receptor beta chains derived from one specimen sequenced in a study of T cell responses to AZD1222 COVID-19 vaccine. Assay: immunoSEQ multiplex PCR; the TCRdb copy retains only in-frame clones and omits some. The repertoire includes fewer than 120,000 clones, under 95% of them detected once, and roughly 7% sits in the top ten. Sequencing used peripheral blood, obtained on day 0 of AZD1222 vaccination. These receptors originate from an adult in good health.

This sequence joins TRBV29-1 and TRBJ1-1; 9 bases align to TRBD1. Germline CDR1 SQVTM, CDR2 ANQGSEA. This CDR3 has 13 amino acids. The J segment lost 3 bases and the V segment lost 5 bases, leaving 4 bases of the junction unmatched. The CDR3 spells CSVLQGADTEAFF. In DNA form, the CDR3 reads TGCAGCGTTCTACAGGGGGCCGACACTGAAGCTTTCTTT.

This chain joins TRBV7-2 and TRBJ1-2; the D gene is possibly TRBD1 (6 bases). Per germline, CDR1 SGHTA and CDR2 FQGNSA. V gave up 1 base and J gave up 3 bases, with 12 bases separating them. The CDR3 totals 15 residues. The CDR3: CASSLVSGADYGYTF. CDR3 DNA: TGTGCCAGCAGCTTAGTCTCGGGGGCGGACTATGGCTACACCTTC.

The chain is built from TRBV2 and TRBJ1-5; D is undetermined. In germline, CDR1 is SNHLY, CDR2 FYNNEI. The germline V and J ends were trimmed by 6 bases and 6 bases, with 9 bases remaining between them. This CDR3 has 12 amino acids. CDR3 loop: CASRGGGQPQHF. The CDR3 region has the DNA TGTGCCAGCAGGGGAGGTGGTCAGCCCCAGCATTTT.

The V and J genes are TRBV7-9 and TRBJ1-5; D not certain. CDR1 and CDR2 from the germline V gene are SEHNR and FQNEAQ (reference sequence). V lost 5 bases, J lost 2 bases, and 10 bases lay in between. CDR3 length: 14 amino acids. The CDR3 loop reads CASSDSRGNQPQHF. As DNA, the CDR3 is TGTGCCAGCAGCGACTCGAGGGGCAATCAGCCCCAGCATTTT. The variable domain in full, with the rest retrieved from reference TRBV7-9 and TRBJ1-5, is DTGVSQNPRHKITKRGQNVTFRCDPISEHNRLYWYRQTLGQGPEFLTYFQNEAQLEKSRLLSDRFSAERPKGSFSTLEIQRTEQGDSAMYLCASSDSRGNQPQHFGDGTRLSIL.

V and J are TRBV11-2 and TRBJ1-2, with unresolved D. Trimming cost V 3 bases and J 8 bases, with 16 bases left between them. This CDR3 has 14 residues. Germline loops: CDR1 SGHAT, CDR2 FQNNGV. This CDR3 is CASSLSGGSGGYTF. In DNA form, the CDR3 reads TGTGCCAGCAGCTTGTCGGGCGGGTCGGGCGGCTACACCTTC.

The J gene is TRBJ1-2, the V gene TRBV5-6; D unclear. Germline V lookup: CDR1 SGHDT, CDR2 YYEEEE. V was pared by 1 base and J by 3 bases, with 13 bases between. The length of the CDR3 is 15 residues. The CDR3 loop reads CASSLIGEDYYGYTF. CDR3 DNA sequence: TGTGCCAGCAGCTTGATCGGGGAGGATTACTATGGCTACACCTTC.

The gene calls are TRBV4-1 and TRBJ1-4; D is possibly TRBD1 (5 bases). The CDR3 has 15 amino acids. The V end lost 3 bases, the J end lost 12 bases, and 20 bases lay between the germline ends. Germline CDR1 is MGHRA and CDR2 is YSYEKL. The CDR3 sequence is CASSHAGTPMGELFF. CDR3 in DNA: TGCGCCAGCAGCCACGCCGGGACCCCGATGGGGGAACTGTTTTTT.

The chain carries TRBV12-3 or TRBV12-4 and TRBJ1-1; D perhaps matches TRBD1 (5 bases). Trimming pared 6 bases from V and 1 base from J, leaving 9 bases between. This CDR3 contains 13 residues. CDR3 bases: TGTGCCAGCAGAGAACAGGAGAACACTGAAGCTTTCTTT. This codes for CASREQENTEAFF.

The DNA for the CDR3 is TGTGCCAGCAGCTTACCTCTCGGGGGAGGGAGCTCCTACAATGAGCAGTTCTTC. As protein: CASSLPLGGGSSYNEQFF. The genes are TRBV7-9 and TRBJ2-1, with 7 bases identical to TRBD2. V lost 2 bases, J lost 0 bases, and 10 bases stayed unmatched. Germline loops: CDR1 SEHNR, CDR2 FQNEAQ (reference sequence). The CDR3 totals 18 residues.

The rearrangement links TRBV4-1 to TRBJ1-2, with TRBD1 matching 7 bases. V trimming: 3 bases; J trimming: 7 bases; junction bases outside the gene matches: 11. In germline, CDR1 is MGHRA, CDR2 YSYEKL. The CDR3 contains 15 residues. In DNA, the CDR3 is TGCGCCAGCAGCCAGCCGACAGGGCCCCCGACTGGCTACACCTTC. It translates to CASSQPTGPPTGYTF.

The CDR3 loop is CASSLIMARSGELFF. CDR3 bases: TGCGCCAGCAGCCTCATAATGGCTCGTTCCGGGGAGCTGTTTTTT. This rearrangement joins TRBV5-1 to TRBJ2-2; D is undetermined. The germline V and J ends were trimmed by 4 bases and 6 bases, with 16 bases remaining between them. The CDR3 loop spans 15 amino acids. Germline V gene sequence: CDR1 SGHRS, CDR2 YFSETQ. Full variable domain (missing parts from reference TRBV5-1 and TRBJ2-2): KAGVTQTPRYLIKTRGQQVTLSCSPISGHRSVSWYQQTPGQGLQFLFEYFSETQRNKGNFPGRFSGRQFSNSRSEMNVSTLELGDSALYLCASSLIMARSGELFFGEGSRLTVL.

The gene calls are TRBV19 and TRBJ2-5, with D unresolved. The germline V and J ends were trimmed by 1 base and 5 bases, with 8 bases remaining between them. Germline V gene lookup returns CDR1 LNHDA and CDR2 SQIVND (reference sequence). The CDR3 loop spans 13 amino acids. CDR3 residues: CASSIAGAETQYF. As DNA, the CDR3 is TGTGCCAGTAGTATAGCTGGAGCCGAGACCCAGTACTTC.

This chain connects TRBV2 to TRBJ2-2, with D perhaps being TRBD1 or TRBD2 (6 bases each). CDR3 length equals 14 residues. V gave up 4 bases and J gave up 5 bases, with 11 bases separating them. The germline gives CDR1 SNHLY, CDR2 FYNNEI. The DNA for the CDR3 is TGTGCCAGCAGTGGAGAGGGGGGTACCGGGGAGCTGTTTTTT. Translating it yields CASSGEGGTGELFF.

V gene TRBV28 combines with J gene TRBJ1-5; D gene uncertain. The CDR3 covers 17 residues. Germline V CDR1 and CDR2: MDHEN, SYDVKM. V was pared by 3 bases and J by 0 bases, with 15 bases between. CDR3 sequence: CASSLREVFYSNQPQHF. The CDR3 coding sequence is TGTGCCAGCAGTTTGAGGGAGGTGTTTTATAGCAATCAGCCCCAGCATTTT.

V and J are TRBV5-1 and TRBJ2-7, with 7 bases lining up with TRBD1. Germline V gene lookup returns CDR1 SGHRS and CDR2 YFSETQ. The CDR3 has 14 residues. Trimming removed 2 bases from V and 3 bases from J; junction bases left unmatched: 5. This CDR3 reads CASSFSGQNYEQYF. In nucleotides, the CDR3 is TGCGCCAGCAGCTTCTCGGGACAGAACTACGAGCAGTACTTC.

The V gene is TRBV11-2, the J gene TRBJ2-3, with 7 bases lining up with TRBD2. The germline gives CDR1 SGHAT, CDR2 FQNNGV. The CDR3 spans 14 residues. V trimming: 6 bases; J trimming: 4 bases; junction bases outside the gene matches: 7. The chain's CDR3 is CASRGGFGADTQYF. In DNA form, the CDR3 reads TGTGCCAGCAGGGGGGGGTTTGGCGCAGATACGCAGTATTTT.

CDR3 protein: CATSDLRGQGGDTQYF. In DNA form, the CDR3 reads TGTGCCACCAGTGATTTAAGGGGACAGGGAGGAGATACGCAGTATTTT. The chain has TRBV24-1 and TRBJ2-3; 9 bases are shared with TRBD1. CDR3 size: 16 residues. With V trimmed by 1 base and J by 5 bases, 6 bases remained unmatched. Germline assignment: CDR1 KGHDR and CDR2 SFDVKD.

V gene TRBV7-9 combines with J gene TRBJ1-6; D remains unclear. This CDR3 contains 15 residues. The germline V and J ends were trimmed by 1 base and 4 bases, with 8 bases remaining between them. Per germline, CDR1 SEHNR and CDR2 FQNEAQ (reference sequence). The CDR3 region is CASSLDNSYNSPLHF. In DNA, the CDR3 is TGTGCCAGCAGCTTAGACAACAGTTATAATTCACCCCTCCACTTT.

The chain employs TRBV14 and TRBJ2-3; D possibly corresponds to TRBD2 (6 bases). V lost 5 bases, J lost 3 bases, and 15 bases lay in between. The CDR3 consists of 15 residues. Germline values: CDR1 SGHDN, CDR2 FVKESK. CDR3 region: CASSSQRASTDTQYF. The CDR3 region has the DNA TGTGCCAGCAGCTCCCAGCGGGCGTCGACAGATACGCAGTATTTT.

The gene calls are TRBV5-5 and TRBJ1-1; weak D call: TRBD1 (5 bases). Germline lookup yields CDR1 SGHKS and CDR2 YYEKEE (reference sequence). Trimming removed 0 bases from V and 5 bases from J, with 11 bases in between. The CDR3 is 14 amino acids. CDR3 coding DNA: TGTGCCAGCAGCTTGGAGCAGGGTCGTACTGAAGCTTTCTTT. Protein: CASSLEQGRTEAFF. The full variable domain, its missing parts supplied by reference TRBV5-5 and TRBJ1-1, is DAGVTQSPTHLIKTRGQQVTLRCSPISGHKSVSWYQQVLGQGPQFIFQYYEKEERGRGNFPDRFSARQFPNYSSELNVNALLLGDSALYLCASSLEQGRTEAFFGQGTRLTVV.

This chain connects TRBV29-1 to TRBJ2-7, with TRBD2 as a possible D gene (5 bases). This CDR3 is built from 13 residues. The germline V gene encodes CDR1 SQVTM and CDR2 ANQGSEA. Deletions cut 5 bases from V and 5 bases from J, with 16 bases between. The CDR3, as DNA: TGCAGCGTTCCGGGATGGGGAACGGACGAGCAGTACTTC. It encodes CSVPGWGTDEQYF.

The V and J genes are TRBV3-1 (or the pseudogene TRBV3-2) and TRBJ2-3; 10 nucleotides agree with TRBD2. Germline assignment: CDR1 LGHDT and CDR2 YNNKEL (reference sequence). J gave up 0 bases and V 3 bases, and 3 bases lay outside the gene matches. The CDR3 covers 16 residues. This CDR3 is CASSQLAGGSTDTQYF. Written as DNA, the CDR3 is TGTGCCAGCAGCCAGTTAGCGGGGGGTAGCACAGATACGCAGTATTTT.

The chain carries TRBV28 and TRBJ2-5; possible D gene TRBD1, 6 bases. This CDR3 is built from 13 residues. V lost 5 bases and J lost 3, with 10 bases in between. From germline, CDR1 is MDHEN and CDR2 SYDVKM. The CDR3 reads CASSLDRKETQYF. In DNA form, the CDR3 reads TGTGCCAGCAGTCTCGACAGGAAAGAGACCCAGTACTTC.